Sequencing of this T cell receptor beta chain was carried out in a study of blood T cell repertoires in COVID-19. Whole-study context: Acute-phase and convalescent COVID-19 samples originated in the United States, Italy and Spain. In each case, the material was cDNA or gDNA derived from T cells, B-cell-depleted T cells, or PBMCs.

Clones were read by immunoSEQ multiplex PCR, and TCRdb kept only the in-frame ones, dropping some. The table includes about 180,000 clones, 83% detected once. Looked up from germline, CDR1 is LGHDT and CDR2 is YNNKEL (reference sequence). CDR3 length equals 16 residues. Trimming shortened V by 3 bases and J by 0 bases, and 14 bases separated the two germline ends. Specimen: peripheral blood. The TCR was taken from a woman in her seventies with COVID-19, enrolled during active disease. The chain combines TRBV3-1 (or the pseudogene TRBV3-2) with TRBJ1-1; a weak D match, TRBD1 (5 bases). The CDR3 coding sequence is TGTGCCAGCAGCCATATCGGGGGAGGGGTGAACACTGAAGCTTTCTTT. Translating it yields CASSHIGGGVNTEAFF.